The TCR beta chain described here comes from a study of cytomegalovirus exposure and HLA in healthy donors. Study-wide results and limits: It was likely that a cluster of highly shared sequence variants was a sequencing artifact.

Per the germline V gene, CDR1 is SEHNR and CDR2 is FQNEAQ (reference sequence). The CDR3 consists of 16 residues. V lost 1 base, J lost 0 bases, and 9 bases lay in between. This PCR relied on a set of 60 Vbeta primers and 13 Jbeta primers. This table comes from immunoSEQ multiplex PCR, and its TCRdb copy is limited to in-frame clones, with some not included. In total, the table holds under 200,000 clones. A note on this clone: Its antigen is not known.

This receptor was obtained from a man aged 30-40 years in good health and CMV-seronegative. The source material was PBMCs. The V call is TRBV7-9, the J call TRBJ2-2; D gene uncertain. CDR3 sequence (DNA): TGTGCCAGCAGCTTAGGGGCCTACCCGAACACCGGGGAGCTGTTTTTT. Translated, it gives CASSLGAYPNTGELFF.